Listed below are T cell receptor beta chains from one sample, sequenced in a study of T-cell memory formation after mild COVID-19. TCRdb re-called the 5' RACE reads with MiXCR, one entry per CDR3 protein. Of hundreds of thousands of distinct CDR3 sequences detected, around a fifth appear once; the ten largest clones hold around 20%. The sample taken for sequencing was PBMCs or a T cell subset sorted from them (not recorded which). These receptor sequences come from a man aged 18-30 years who had mild COVID-19 (a few samples of this study predate the infection). Cell type and time point are not known. Each CDR3 is given with its conserved first and last residue. The order of the fields is CDR3 length, J gene, V gene, clone size, D gene, CDR3 DNA, CDR3 protein. The D gene is left open where the match is weak. Rows may omit the clone size; those that give it use once, few, many or a size class.

14	TRBJ1-3	TRBV5-1	many	-	TGCGCCAGCAGCCTGGAGTCACCGGGAGGTCCCATATATTTT	CASSLESPGGPIYF
15	TRBJ2-5	TRBV12-3/TRBV12-4	-	-	TGTGCCAGCAGCCACTCCGGGGCGTCGGGGGAGACCCAGTACTTC	CASSHSGASGETQYF
13	TRBJ2-2	TRBV29-1	few	-	TGCAGCGTTGTGGGCGACCTCACCGGGGAGCTGTTTTTT	CSVVGDLTGELFF
13	TRBJ2-7	TRBV12-3/TRBV12-4	few	-	TGTGCCAGCAGTACTCCCTCTAGGGGCGAGCAGTACTTC	CASSTPSRGEQYF
14	TRBJ1-5	TRBV20-1	few	-	TGCAGTGCTAGAAGGGGCTTCGGCAATCAGCCACAGCATTTT	CSARRGFGNQPQHF
15	TRBJ2-2	TRBV24-1	many	TRBD2	TGTGCCACCGGGAGGACTAGCGAGAACACCGGGGAGCTGTTTTTT	CATGRTSENTGELFF
18	TRBJ2-4	TRBV6-6	few	TRBD1	TGTGCCAGCAGTTATCGGGACAGGGGGTCCGGGACCAAAAACATTCAGTACTTC	CASSYRDRGSGTKNIQYF
16	TRBJ1-6	TRBV20-1	-	-	TGCAGTGCTAGCTCCGGACGTGAGGGGTATAATTCACCCCTCCACTTT	CSASSGREGYNSPLHF
15	TRBJ2-7	TRBV18	-	-	TGTGCCAGCTCACCGGGACTCAGGAGCTCCTACGAGCAGTACTTC	CASSPGLRSSYEQYF
13	TRBJ2-4	TRBV20-1	many	-	TGCAGTGCCAGGAAGGCTTCGGAAAACATTCAGTACTTC	CSARKASENIQYF
13	TRBJ2-1	TRBV6-2/TRBV6-3	-	-	TGTGCCAGCAGTTACTCTCGGCTTGGTGAGCAGTTCTTC	CASSYSRLGEQFF
14	TRBJ2-5	TRBV7-9	-	-	TGTGCCAGCAGCTTAGGCGCGACGGGGAAGACCCAGTACTTC	CASSLGATGKTQYF
13	TRBJ1-6	TRBV7-9	few	-	TGTGCCAGCAGCTTTGTAGGGGATTCACCCCTCCACTTT	CASSFVGDSPLHF
15	TRBJ2-2	TRBV4-3	-	TRBD1	TGCGCCAGCAGCCAAGCCGGGACAGGATCCGGGGAGCTGTTTTTT	CASSQAGTGSGELFF
15	TRBJ1-4	TRBV7-2	few	-	TGTGCCAGCAGCTTAAAGAAGTCAACTAATGAAAAACTGTTTTTT	CASSLKKSTNEKLFF
16	TRBJ2-2	TRBV7-6	many	-	TGTGCCAGCAGCCAAAGGCCCCACCGGAACACCGGGGAGCTGTTTTTT	CASSQRPHRNTGELFF
14	TRBJ2-5	TRBV7-8	few	TRBD2	TGTGCCAGCAGCACCGGACTAGCCCAAGAGACCCAGTACTTC	CASSTGLAQETQYF
12	TRBJ1-1	TRBV12-3/TRBV12-4	-	-	TGTGCCCTGGTCGGACCGAACACTGAAGCTTTCTTT	CALVGPNTEAFF
16	TRBJ2-2	TRBV7-2	-	-	TGTGCCAGCAGCCAATTAGTGGTCAGGGACACCGGGGAGCTGTTTTTT	CASSQLVVRDTGELFF
17	TRBJ2-5	TRBV7-3	few	-	TGTGCCAGCAGCCCCCAAATACGCCGGGCGGGTAGGGAGACCCAGTACTTC	CASSPQIRRAGRETQYF
15	TRBJ2-5	TRBV4-3	-	-	TGCGCCAGCAGCCAAGTCAACTCCCCCGGGGAGACCCAGTACTTC	CASSQVNSPGETQYF
12	TRBJ1-1	TRBV30	few	-	TGTGCCTGGAATGGTCTGAACACTGAAGCTTTCTTT	CAWNGLNTEAFF
13	TRBJ2-7	TRBV6-5	few	-	TGTGCCAGCAGCCCCCCGGGAAGTTCCGAGCAGTACTTC	CASSPPGSSEQYF
12	TRBJ1-1	TRBV7-9	-	-	TGTGCAGACAGGACCTTGAACACTGAAGCTTTCTTT	CADRTLNTEAFF
19	TRBJ1-1	TRBV12-3/TRBV12-4	many	-	TGTGCCAGCAGTTTAGGCCCCAGGGTGTCTATGGCTCGGAACACTGAAGCTTTCTTT	CASSLGPRVSMARNTEAFF
16	TRBJ2-7	TRBV6-4	few	-	TGTGCCAGCAGTGACCCCCGACGAGGGTCCGTCTACGAGCAGTACTTC	CASSDPRRGSVYEQYF
15	TRBJ1-1	TRBV11-2	-	-	TGTGCCAGCAAAACCGGTGGGCAGGGGAGCACTGAAGCTTTCTTT	CASKTGGQGSTEAFF
16	TRBJ2-1	TRBV11-2	-	TRBD2	TGTGCCAGCAGCTTAACGGGGGGGCCCGGGGGCAATGAGCAGTTCTTC	CASSLTGGPGGNEQFF
11	TRBJ1-5	TRBV27	few	-	TGTGTACGGACGGGCAATCAGCCCCAGCATTTT	CVRTGNQPQHF
15	TRBJ1-5	TRBV7-2	many	-	TGTGCCAGCAGCCCTGGGTACCAACCCAATCAGCCCCAGCATTTT	CASSPGYQPNQPQHF
15	TRBJ2-3	TRBV27	-	TRBD1	TGTGCCAGCAGCCGCCGGGACAGGGTACCAGATACGCAGTATTTT	CASSRRDRVPDTQYF
16	TRBJ1-1	TRBV15	-	-	TGTGCCACCAGCAGAGATCGGGGGGTAGGGAACACTGAAGCTTTCTTT	CATSRDRGVGNTEAFF
13	TRBJ1-5	TRBV7-9	few	-	TGTGCCAGCAGCCACTCAGCTAGAGACCCCCAGCATTTT	CASSHSARDPQHF
14	TRBJ1-2	TRBV9	-	-	TGTGCCAGCAGCGTAGCTAGGGGGGAGTATGGCTACACCTTC	CASSVARGEYGYTF
15	TRBJ1-2	TRBV11-2	-	TRBD1	TGTGCCAGCAGCTCAGTTACCAGGGGGCGTAGGGGCTACACCTTC	CASSSVTRGRRGYTF
16	TRBJ1-4	TRBV7-6	-	-	TGTGCCAGCAGCTTAGCCCCCCTGGGGGCGAGCGAAAAACTGTTTTTT	CASSLAPLGASEKLFF
14	TRBJ1-2	TRBV27	many	-	TGTGCCAGCAGTTCCCAGGGGATAGGTCAGGGCTACACCTTC	CASSSQGIGQGYTF